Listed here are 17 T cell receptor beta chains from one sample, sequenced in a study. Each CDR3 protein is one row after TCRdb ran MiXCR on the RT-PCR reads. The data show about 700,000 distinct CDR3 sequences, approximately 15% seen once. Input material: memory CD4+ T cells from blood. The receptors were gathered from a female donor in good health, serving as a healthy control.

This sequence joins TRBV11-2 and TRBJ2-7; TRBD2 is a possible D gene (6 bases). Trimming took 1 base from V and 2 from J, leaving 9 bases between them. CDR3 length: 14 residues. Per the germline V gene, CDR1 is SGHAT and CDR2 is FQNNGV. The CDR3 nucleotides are TGTGCCAGCAGCTTAGCACGGGAGACCTACGAGCAGTACTTC. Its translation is CASSLARETYEQYF.

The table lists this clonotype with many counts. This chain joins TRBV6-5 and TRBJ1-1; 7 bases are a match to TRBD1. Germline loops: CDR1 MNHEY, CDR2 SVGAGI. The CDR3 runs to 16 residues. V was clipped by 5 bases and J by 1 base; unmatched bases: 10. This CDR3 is CASSTGTASGNTEAFF. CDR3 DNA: TGTGCCAGCAGTACAGGGACAGCTTCGGGGAACACTGAAGCTTTCTTT.

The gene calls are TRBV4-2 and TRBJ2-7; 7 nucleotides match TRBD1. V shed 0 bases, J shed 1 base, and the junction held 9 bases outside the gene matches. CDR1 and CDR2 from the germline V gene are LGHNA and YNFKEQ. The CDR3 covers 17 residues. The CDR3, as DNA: TGTGCCAGCAGCCAAGAAGGAGTGACAGGGCCATCCTACGAGCAGTACTTC. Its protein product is CASSQEGVTGPSYEQYF.

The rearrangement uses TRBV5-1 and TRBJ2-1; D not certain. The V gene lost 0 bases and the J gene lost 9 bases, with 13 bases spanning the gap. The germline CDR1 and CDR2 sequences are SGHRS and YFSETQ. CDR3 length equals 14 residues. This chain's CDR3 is CASSLAFSSGEQFF. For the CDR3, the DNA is TGCGCCAGCAGCTTGGCCTTCTCCTCAGGTGAGCAGTTCTTC.

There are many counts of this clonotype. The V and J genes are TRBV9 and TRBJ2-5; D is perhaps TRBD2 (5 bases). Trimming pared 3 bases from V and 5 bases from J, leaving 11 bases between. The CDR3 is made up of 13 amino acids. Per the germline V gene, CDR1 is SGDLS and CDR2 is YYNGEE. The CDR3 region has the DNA TGTGCCAGCAGCGCAAGACTATTGGAGACCCAGTACTTC. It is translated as CASSARLLETQYF.

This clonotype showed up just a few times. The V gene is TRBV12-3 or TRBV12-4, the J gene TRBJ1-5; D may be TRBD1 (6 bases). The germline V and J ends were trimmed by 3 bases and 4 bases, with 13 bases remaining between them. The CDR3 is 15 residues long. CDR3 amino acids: CASSFWQGLNQPQHF. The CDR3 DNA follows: TGTGCCAGCAGTTTTTGGCAGGGGCTAAATCAGCCCCAGCATTTT.

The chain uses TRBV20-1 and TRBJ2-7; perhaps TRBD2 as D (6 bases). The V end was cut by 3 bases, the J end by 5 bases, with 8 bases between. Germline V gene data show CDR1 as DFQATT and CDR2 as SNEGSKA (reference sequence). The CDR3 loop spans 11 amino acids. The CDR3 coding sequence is TGCAGTGCTAGCGGGAGCAACGAGCAGTACTTC. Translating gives CSASGSNEQYF.

In nucleotides, the CDR3 is TGTGCCAGCAGCTTGGACGGGACCACTTTCACTGGGGCCAACGTCCTGACTTTC. It translates to CASSLDGTTFTGANVLTF. The V call is TRBV5-5, the J call TRBJ2-6, with D possibly called TRBD1 or TRBD2 (5 bases each). Trimming pared 0 bases from V and 2 bases from J, leaving 15 bases between. CDR1 and CDR2 from the germline V gene are SGHKS and YYEKEE (reference sequence). The CDR3 extends over 18 amino acids. The whole variable domain, remainder taken from reference TRBV5-5 and TRBJ2-6, is DAGVTQSPTHLIKTRGQQVTLRCSPISGHKSVSWYQQVLGQGPQFIFQYYEKEERGRGNFPDRFSARQFPNYSSELNVNALLLGDSALYLCASSLDGTTFTGANVLTFGAGSRLTVL.

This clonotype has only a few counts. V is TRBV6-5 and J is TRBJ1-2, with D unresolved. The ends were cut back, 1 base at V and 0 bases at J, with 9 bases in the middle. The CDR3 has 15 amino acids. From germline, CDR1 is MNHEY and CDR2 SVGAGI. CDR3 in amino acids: CASSYWAEANYGYTF. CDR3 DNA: TGTGCCAGCAGTTACTGGGCGGAAGCTAACTATGGCTACACCTTC.

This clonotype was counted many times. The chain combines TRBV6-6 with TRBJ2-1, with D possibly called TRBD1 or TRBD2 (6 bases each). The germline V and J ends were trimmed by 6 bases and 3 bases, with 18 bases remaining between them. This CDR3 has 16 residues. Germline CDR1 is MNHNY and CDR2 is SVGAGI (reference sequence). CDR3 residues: CASRQTGLASYNEQFF. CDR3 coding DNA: TGTGCCAGCAGACAAACAGGGCTAGCGAGCTACAATGAGCAGTTCTTC.

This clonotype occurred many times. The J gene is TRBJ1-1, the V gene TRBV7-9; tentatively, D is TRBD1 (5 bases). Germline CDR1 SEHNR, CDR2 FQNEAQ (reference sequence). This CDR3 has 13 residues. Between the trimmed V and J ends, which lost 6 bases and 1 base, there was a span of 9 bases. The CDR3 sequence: CASRPTGNTEAFF. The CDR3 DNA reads TGTGCCAGCAGACCTACAGGGAACACTGAAGCTTTCTTT.

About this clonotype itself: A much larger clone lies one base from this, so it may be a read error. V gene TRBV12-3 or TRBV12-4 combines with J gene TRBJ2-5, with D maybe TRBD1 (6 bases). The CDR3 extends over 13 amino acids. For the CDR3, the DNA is TGTGTCAGCAGGTTACAGGGTTCAGAGACCCAGTACTTC. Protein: CVSRLQGSETQYF.

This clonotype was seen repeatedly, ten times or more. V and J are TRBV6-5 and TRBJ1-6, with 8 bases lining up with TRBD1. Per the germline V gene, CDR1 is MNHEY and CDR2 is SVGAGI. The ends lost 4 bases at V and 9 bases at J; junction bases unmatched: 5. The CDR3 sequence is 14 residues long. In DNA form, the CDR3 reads TGTGCCAGCAGTTCGGACAGGGATGGTTCACCCCTCCACTTT. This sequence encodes CASSSDRDGSPLHF.

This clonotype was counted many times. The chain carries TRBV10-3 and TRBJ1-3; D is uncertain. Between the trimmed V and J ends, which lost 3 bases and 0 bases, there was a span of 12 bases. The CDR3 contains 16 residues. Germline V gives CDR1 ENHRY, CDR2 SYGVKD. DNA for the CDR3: TGTGCCATCAGTGATACGAGGACTAGCTCTGGAAACACCATATATTTT. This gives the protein CAISDTRTSSGNTIYF.

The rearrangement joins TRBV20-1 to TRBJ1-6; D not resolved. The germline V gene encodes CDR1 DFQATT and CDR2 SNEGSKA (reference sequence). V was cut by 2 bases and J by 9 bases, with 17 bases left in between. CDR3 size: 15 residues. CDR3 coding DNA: TGCAGTGCTAGAACGTCCGCAGACCCAGGTTCACCCCTCCACTTT. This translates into CSARTSADPGSPLHF.

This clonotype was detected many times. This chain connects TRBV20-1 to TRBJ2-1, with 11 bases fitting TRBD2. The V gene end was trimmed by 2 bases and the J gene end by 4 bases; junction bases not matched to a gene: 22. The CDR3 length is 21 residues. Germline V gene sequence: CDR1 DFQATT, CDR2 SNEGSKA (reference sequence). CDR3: CSARRDGSTSGGRNWYNEQFF. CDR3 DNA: TGCAGTGCTAGAAGAGATGGTAGTACTAGCGGGGGAAGAAACTGGTACAATGAGCAGTTCTTC.

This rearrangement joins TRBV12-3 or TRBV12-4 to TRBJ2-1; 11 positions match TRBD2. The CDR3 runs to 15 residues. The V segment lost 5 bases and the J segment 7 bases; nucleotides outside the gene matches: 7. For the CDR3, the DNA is TGTGCCAGCAGTCCCACTAGCGGGAGTAGGAATGAGCAGTTCTTC. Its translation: CASSPTSGSRNEQFF.